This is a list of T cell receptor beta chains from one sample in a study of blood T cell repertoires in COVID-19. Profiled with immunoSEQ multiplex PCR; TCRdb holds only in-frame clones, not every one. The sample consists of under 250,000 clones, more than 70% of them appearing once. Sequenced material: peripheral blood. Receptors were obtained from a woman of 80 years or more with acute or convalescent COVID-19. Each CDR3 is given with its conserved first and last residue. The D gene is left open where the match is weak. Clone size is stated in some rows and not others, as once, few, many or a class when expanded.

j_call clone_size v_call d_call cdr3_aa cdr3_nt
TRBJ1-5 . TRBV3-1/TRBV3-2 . CASSQDTTGGQPQHF TGTGCCAGCAGCCAAGATACGACAGGCGGTCAGCCCCAGCATTTT
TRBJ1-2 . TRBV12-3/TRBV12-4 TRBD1 CASSQQGVAGYTF TGTGCCAGCAGCCAACAGGGGGTCGCGGGCTACACCTTC
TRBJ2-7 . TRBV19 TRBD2 CASSIGLADPYEQYF TGTGCCAGTAGTATCGGACTAGCGGACCCCTACGAGCAGTACTTC
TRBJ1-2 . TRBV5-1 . CASSLERGTNYGYTF TGCGCCAGCAGCTTGGAGAGAGGTACTAACTATGGCTACACCTTC
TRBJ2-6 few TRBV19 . CASSTTRSGANVLTF TGTGCCAGTAGTACGACACGGTCTGGGGCCAACGTCCTGACTTTC
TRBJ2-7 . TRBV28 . CASSFHGTYEQYF TGTGCCAGCAGTTTTCACGGTACCTACGAGCAGTACTTC
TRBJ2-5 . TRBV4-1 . CASSQANRQETQYF TGCGCCAGCAGCCAAGCTAACAGACAAGAGACCCAGTACTTC
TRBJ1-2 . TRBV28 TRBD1 CASSLRPWTGSGYTF TGTGCCAGCAGTCTTCGCCCCTGGACAGGGAGTGGCTACACCTTC
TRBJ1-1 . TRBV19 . CASSIGSMNTEAFF TGTGCCAGTAGTATCGGGTCCATGAACACTGAAGCTTTCTTT
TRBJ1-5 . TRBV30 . CACKQGINQPQHF TGTGCCTGCAAACAGGGCATCAATCAGCCCCAGCATTTT
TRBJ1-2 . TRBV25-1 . CASSELGATRYGYTF TGTGCCAGCAGTGAATTAGGGGCGACGAGGTATGGCTACACCTTC
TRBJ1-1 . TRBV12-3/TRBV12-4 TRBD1 CASEGAMDTEAFF TGTGCCAGTGAGGGGGCCATGGACACTGAAGCTTTCTTT
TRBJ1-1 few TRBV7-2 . CASSFDTSTEAFF TGTGCCAGCAGCTTCGACACGTCCACTGAAGCTTTCTTT
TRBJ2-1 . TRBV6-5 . CASSSQGGYNEQFF TGTGCCAGCAGTTCCCAGGGGGGCTACAATGAGCAGTTCTTC
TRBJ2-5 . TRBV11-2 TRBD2 CASSAKGLAGATQYF TGTGCCAGCAGCGCAAAAGGACTAGCGGGGGCGACCCAGTACTTC
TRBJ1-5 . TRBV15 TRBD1 CATSREAGQGGNQPQHF TGTGCCACCAGCAGAGAAGCCGGACAGGGCGGCAATCAGCCCCAGCATTTT
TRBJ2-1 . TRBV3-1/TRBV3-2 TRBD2 CASSRPTSGGAREQFF TGTGCCAGCAGCCGGCCCACTAGCGGGGGGGCCCGGGAGCAGTTCTTC
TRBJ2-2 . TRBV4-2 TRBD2 CASSQDGGGALGTGELFF TGTGCCAGCAGCCAAGATGGCGGGGGGGCCTTAGGAACCGGGGAGCTGTTTTTT
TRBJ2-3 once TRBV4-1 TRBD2 CASSQDFIGLAGGDTQYF TGCGCCAGCAGCCAAGATTTTATAGGTCTAGCGGGGGGAGATACGCAGTATTTT
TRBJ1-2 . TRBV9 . CASSVDSGRGRGNYGYTF TGTGCCAGCAGCGTAGACTCAGGGAGGGGAAGGGGGAACTATGGCTACACCTTC
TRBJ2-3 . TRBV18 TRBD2 CASSPPSGGAADTQYF TGTGCCAGCTCACCACCGAGCGGGGGGGCGGCAGATACGCAGTATTTT
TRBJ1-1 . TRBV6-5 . CASSGGPEAFF TGTGCCAGCTCCGGGGGGCCTGAAGCTTTCTTT
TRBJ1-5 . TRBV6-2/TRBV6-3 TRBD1 CASSVGGRGNQPQHF TGTGCCAGCAGTGTAGGGGGCAGGGGCAATCAGCCCCAGCATTTT
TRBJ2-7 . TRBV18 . CASSPDSTPLGGSYEQYF TGTGCCAGCTCACCGGACAGTACTCCTCTTGGGGGCTCCTACGAGCAGTACTTC